This passage covers 27 T cell receptor beta chains from one sample sequenced in a study of human T cells and chemical hapten exposure. TCRdb re-analysed the RACE reads in MiXCR, keeping a single row per CDR3 protein. The table shows about 380,000 distinct CDR3 sequences, with approximately 5.1% occurring only once. Time point of the sample: patch test 1, 2 weeks after DPC sensitization. Noted treatment: therapeutic diphenylcyclopropenone sensitization with weekly scalp DPC. This material consisted of whole blood, taken in connection with sensitization to the hapten diphenylcyclopropenone (DPC). Receptor source: a woman aged 45 to 65 with alopecia areata. Some clones in this sample may be carry-over from other donors' samples.

This clonotype was recorded many times. V gene TRBV7-2 combines with J gene TRBJ2-3; D ambiguous. V gave up 4 bases and J gave up 2 bases, with 13 bases separating them. Germline lookup yields CDR1 SGHTA and CDR2 FQGNSA. The CDR3 spans 15 residues. CDR3 region: CASSSENRPTDTQYF. The CDR3 DNA follows: TGTGCCAGCAGCTCCGAAAACCGGCCCACAGATACGCAGTATTTT.

This clonotype was recorded at least ten times. CDR3 nucleotide sequence: TGTGCCAGCAGCTCCACTAGCGGGAGTGTCGGGGAGCTGTTTTTT. Translated, it gives CASSSTSGSVGELFF. The chain uses TRBV7-9 and TRBJ2-2, with 11 nucleotides matching TRBD2. The germline CDR1 and CDR2 sequences are SEHNR and FQNEAQ (reference sequence). V lost 4 bases, J lost 7 bases, and 5 bases stayed unmatched. The CDR3 has 15 residues. Supplemented by reference TRBV7-9 and TRBJ2-2, the full variable domain reads DTGVSQNPRHKITKRGQNVTFRCDPISEHNRLYWYRQTLGQGPEFLTYFQNEAQLEKSRLLSDRFSAERPKGSFSTLEIQRTEQGDSAMYLCASSSTSGSVGELFFGEGSRLTVL.

V usage is TRBV28 and J usage is TRBJ2-7, with 13 positions matching TRBD2. The J segment lost 9 bases and the V segment lost 8 bases, leaving 7 bases of the junction unmatched. The CDR3 covers 13 residues. From germline, CDR1 is MDHEN and CDR2 SYDVKM. The CDR3 coding sequence is TGTGCCAGCGGCACTAGCGGGAGGGTACGGCAGTACTTC. As protein: CASGTSGRVRQYF.

This clonotype was recorded at least ten times. This chain's CDR3 is CASSQRGAATDTQYF. The CDR3 nucleotides read TGTGCCAGCAGCCAGCGCGGGGCGGCCACAGATACGCAGTATTTT. This chain links TRBV3-1 with TRBJ2-3, with D maybe TRBD2 (6 bases). Per the germline V gene, CDR1 is LGHDT and CDR2 is YNNKEL (reference sequence). The CDR3 has 15 residues. V lost 3 bases, J lost 2 bases, and 12 bases lay in between.

This clonotype showed up just a few times. This rearrangement joins TRBV5-4 to TRBJ2-5; TRBD1 or TRBD2 may be the D gene (7 bases each). The CDR3 runs 15 residues. Germline CDR1 reads SGHNT; CDR2 reads YYREEE (reference sequence). V dropped 0 bases and J dropped 1 base, with 10 bases sitting between them. The CDR3 sequence: CASSLGEGAQETQYF. As DNA, the CDR3 is TGTGCCAGCAGCTTGGGGGAGGGGGCCCAAGAGACCCAGTACTTC.

About this clonotype: A read error is possible here, since a much larger clone lies one base away. The V gene is TRBV18, the J gene TRBJ2-4, with 7 positions matching TRBD2. V lost 3 bases, J lost 12 bases, and 8 bases stayed unmatched. Germline loops: CDR1 KGHSH, CDR2 LQKENI. This CDR3 comprises 13 residues. The CDR3 spells CASSPLTSESQYF. The CDR3, as DNA: TGTGCCAGCTCACCCCTTACTAGCGAATCTCAGTACTTC.

This clonotype rates as medium-sized. For the CDR3, the DNA is TGCAGTGCTAGGCCCAGCACGAGCTCCTACGAGCAGTACTTC. Its protein is CSARPSTSSYEQYF. This chain uses TRBV20-1 with TRBJ2-7; D is uncertain. The CDR3 contains 14 residues. The V gene lost 3 bases and the J gene lost 0 bases, with 12 bases spanning the gap. From germline, CDR1 is DFQATT and CDR2 SNEGSKA (reference sequence).

V usage is TRBV6-1 and J usage is TRBJ2-1; 11 bases line up with TRBD1. Germline CDR1 is MNHNS and CDR2 is SASEGT. The CDR3 spans 13 residues. V was clipped by 10 bases and J by 9 bases; unmatched bases: 8. The CDR3 spells CATTDRGRGEQFF. The CDR3 region has the DNA TGTGCCACCACGGACAGGGGGCGCGGTGAGCAGTTCTTC.

This clonotype was detected many times. The chain joins TRBV7-2 to TRBJ2-1, with D possibly TRBD2 on 7 matching bases. This CDR3 is 15 amino acids long. The V and J ends lost 3 bases and 5 bases respectively, with 14 bases between them. Germline CDR1 reads SGHTA; CDR2 reads FQGNSA. CDR3 bases: TGTGCCAGCAGCTTGTCCCTCGGGGGGCACAATGAGCAGTTCTTC. It encodes CASSLSLGGHNEQFF. The full variable domain, its missing parts supplied by reference TRBV7-2 and TRBJ2-1, is GAGVSQSPSNKVTEKGKDVELRCDPISGHTALYWYRQSLGQGLEFLIYFQGNSAPDKSGLPSDRFSAERTGGSVSTLTIQRTQQEDSAVYLCASSLSLGGHNEQFFGPGTRLTVL.

This clonotype was observed at least ten times. V is TRBV12-3 or TRBV12-4 and J is TRBJ2-1; D may be TRBD1 (7 bases). The CDR3 runs 12 residues. Trimming left V 6 bases short and J 12 bases short, with 15 bases between. The CDR3, as DNA: TGTGCCAGCAGGTCAGGGGGGCAGTCGCAGTTCTTC. Translating gives CASRSGGQSQFF.

This clonotype was counted between two and nine times. The rearrangement uses TRBV24-1 and TRBJ2-7, with TRBD2 matching 7 bases. Germline CDR1 is KGHDR and CDR2 is SFDVKD. The length of the CDR3 is 13 residues. After removal of 7 bases from V and 6 bases from J, the junction contained 8 bases not matched to a gene. The CDR3 spells CATSSHASGEQYF. CDR3 DNA sequence: TGTGCCACCAGCAGCCACGCTAGCGGCGAGCAGTACTTC.

This clonotype was counted ten times or more. The CDR3 DNA is TGTGCCACCAGTGGGACAGGGCCACAAGAGACCCAGTACTTC. Translated: CATSGTGPQETQYF. The V call is TRBV15, the J call TRBJ2-5; 9 bases are a match to TRBD1. With 6 bases clipped from V and 2 bases from J, the junction kept 4 bases outside the gene matches. The length of the CDR3 is 14 residues. Per the germline V gene, CDR1 is LNHNV and CDR2 is YYDKDF (reference sequence).

This clonotype occurred a few times. V is TRBV5-6 and J is TRBJ1-4, with 7 bases that match TRBD1. The CDR3 is 17 amino acids. V gave up 5 bases and J gave up 5 bases; unmatched junction bases: 15. Germline V gene sequence: CDR1 SGHDT, CDR2 YYEEEE. CDR3 loop: CASSILQGNKGNEKLFF. The CDR3 coding sequence is TGTGCCAGCAGTATCTTACAGGGGAATAAGGGGAATGAAAAACTGTTTTTT.

This clonotype was seen many times. J is TRBJ2-2 and V is TRBV29-1; no reliable D call. From germline, CDR1 is SQVTM and CDR2 ANQGSEA. The CDR3 contains 17 residues. Trimming cost V 6 bases and J 0 bases, with 20 bases left between them. CDR3 residues: CSVQVSGGYANTGELFF. The CDR3 DNA sequence: TGCAGCGTACAAGTTTCTGGCGGCTACGCGAACACCGGGGAGCTGTTTTTT.

This clonotype was recorded many times. CDR3 nucleotide sequence: TGCAGCGTTACTTCTGGGGCCAACGTCCTGACTTTC. Its translation: CSVTSGANVLTF. The gene calls are TRBV29-1 and TRBJ2-6; no clear D. The length of the CDR3 is 12 residues. Trimming took off 5 bases at V and 1 base at J, with 3 bases between the two ends. Germline V gene data show CDR1 as SQVTM and CDR2 as ANQGSEA.

The CDR3 DNA reads TGCAGTGCTAGAGGCAGGTGGGTGGACACTGAAGCTTTCTTT. Its translation is CSARGRWVDTEAFF. The rearrangement joins TRBV20-1 to TRBJ1-1; D is ambiguous. V lost 1 base, J lost 3 bases, and 12 bases lay in between. Germline V gene lookup returns CDR1 DFQATT and CDR2 SNEGSKA (reference sequence). The CDR3 totals 14 residues.

This clonotype was seen a handful of times. The rearrangement links TRBV2 to TRBJ1-5, with D tentatively TRBD1 (5 bases). V was pared by 4 bases and J by 2 bases, with 12 bases between. The CDR3 length is 15 residues. Germline loops: CDR1 SNHLY, CDR2 FYNNEI. As DNA, the CDR3 is TGTGCCAGCAGTGGTGGGGGGTTGGGCAATCAGCCCCAGCATTTT. Translating gives CASSGGGLGNQPQHF.

This clonotype showed up just a few times. Sequence at one end of the junction differs from germline and may be a read error. The DNA of the CDR3 is TGCGCCAGCAGCCAAGCCGGGTCCTCCAATGAGCAGTTCTTC. It codes for CASSQAGSSNEQFF. The rearrangement uses TRBV4-3 and TRBJ2-1; D call uncertain. Germline lookup yields CDR1 LGHNA and CDR2 YSLEER. There are 14 residues in the CDR3.

This clonotype showed up just a few times. V gene TRBV20-1 combines with J gene TRBJ1-2; 8 bases line up with TRBD1. Germline trimming cut 5 bases from V and 3 bases from J; bases unmatched to any gene: 5. Germline CDR1 DFQATT, CDR2 SNEGSKA (reference sequence). This CDR3 has 13 amino acids. CDR3 sequence: CSAADREHYGYTF. DNA for the CDR3: TGCAGTGCTGCGGACAGGGAACACTATGGCTACACCTTC.

This clonotype was seen ten or more times. The genes are TRBV12-3 or TRBV12-4 and TRBJ1-1; D is unclear. The CDR3 length is 12 residues. The ends were cut back, 5 bases at V and 5 bases at J, with 9 bases in the middle. CDR3 sequence: CASSPIRTEAFF. The DNA of the CDR3 is TGTGCCAGCAGTCCTATAAGGACTGAAGCTTTCTTT.

Many counts were recorded for this clonotype. The chain employs TRBV6-5 and TRBJ2-3, with 13 bases aligning to TRBD2. J lost 9 bases, V lost 6 bases, and 12 bases had no gene match. This CDR3 is 16 amino acids long. In germline, CDR1 is MNHEY, CDR2 SVGAGI. The CDR3 loop is CASSRLGLAGVETQYF. The CDR3 DNA reads TGTGCCAGCAGCCGGCTCGGACTAGCGGGAGTTGAAACGCAGTATTTT.

This clonotype was recorded at least ten times. The chain has TRBV20-1 and TRBJ2-7; D gene unclear. Trimming removed 1 base at V and 5 bases at J, with 18 bases between. The CDR3 has 15 amino acids. Germline V gene sequence: CDR1 DFQATT, CDR2 SNEGSKA (reference sequence). CDR3 in DNA: TGCAGTGCTAGAGTAGGTCTAGGAGATTACGACGAGCAGTACTTC. Translating it yields CSARVGLGDYDEQYF.

The chain has TRBV27 and TRBJ1-1; D gene uncertain. Trimming stripped 6 bases from V and 1 base from J, with 9 bases between. From germline, CDR1 is MNHEY and CDR2 SMNVEV (reference sequence). This CDR3 has 13 residues. In DNA, the CDR3 is TGTGCCAGCAGACTGGCCCAGAACACTGAAGCTTTCTTT. This encodes CASRLAQNTEAFF.

This chain connects TRBV12-3 or TRBV12-4 to TRBJ2-1, with 14 positions matching TRBD2. The V gene end was trimmed by 4 bases and the J gene end by 8 bases; junction bases not matched to a gene: 7. The CDR3 consists of 16 residues. The CDR3 sequence is CASSSSGTSGGYEQFF. Here the CDR3 DNA reads TGTGCCAGCAGTTCCTCGGGGACTAGCGGGGGCTATGAGCAGTTCTTC.

The chain links TRBV5-1 to TRBJ1-6, with 8 bases fitting TRBD1. Germline CDR1 reads SGHRS; CDR2 reads YFSETQ. Germline trimming cut 3 bases from V and 8 bases from J; bases unmatched to any gene: 1. This CDR3 region has 13 residues. CDR3 DNA: TGCGCCAGCAGCTCGGGACAGGATTCACCCCTCCACTTT. This encodes CASSSGQDSPLHF.

This clonotype came up many times. The CDR3 spells CASSETGTETGELFF. CDR3 DNA: TGTGCCAGCAGCGAAACCGGGACAGAGACCGGGGAGCTGTTTTTT. The rearrangement links TRBV7-6 to TRBJ2-2; 7 nucleotides align to TRBD1. Trimming took 5 bases from V and 5 from J; bases not matched to a gene: 8. The CDR3 contains 15 residues. Germline V gene sequence: CDR1 SGHVS, CDR2 FNYEAQ.

This clonotype was detected a few times. The chain combines TRBV3-1 with TRBJ2-3; 7 bases map to TRBD2. Germline CDR1 is LGHDT and CDR2 is YNNKEL (reference sequence). The CDR3 contains 15 residues. Trimming removed 6 bases from V and 0 bases from J; junction bases left unmatched: 6. Written as DNA, the CDR3 is TGTGCCAGCAGGCCGGGCGGGGGTAGCACAGATACGCAGTATTTT. Protein: CASRPGGGSTDTQYF.